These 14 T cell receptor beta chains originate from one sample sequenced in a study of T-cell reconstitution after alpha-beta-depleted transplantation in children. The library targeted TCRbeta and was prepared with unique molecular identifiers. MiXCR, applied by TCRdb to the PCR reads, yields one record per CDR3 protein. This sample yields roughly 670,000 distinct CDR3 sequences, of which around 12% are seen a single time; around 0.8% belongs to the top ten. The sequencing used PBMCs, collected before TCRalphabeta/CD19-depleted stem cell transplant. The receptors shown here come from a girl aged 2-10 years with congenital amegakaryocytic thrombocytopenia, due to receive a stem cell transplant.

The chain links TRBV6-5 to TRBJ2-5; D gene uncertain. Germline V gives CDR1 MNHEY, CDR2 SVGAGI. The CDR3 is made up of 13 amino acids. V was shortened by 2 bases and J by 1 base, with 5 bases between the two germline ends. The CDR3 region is CASSYSLQETQYF. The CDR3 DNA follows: TGTGCCAGCAGTTACAGCCTCCAAGAGACCCAGTACTTC.

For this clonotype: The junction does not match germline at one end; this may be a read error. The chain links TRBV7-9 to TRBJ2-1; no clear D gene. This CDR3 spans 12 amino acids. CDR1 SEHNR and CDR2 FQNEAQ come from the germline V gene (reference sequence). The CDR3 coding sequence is TGTGCCAGCAGCTTAGCTTCCAATGAGCGGTTCTTC. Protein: CASSLASNERFF.

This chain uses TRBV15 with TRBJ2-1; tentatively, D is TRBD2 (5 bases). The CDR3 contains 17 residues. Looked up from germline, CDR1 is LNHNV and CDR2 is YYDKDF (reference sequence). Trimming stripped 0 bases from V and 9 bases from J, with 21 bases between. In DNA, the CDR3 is TGTGCCACCAGCAGAGATCAGTGGAGGATTCCGGTCGGTGAGCAGTTCTTC. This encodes CATSRDQWRIPVGEQFF. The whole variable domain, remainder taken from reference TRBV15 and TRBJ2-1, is DAMVIQNPRYQVTQFGKPVTLSCSQTLNHNVMYWYQQKSSQAPKLLFHYYDKDFNNEADTPDNFQSRRPNTSFCFLDIRSPGLGDTAMYLCATSRDQWRIPVGEQFFGPGTRLTVL.

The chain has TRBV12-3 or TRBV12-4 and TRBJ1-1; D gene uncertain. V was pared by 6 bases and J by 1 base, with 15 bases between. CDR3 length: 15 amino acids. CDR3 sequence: CASRVYSGQNTEAFF. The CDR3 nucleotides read TGTGCCAGCAGAGTTTACTCCGGGCAGAACACTGAAGCTTTCTTT.

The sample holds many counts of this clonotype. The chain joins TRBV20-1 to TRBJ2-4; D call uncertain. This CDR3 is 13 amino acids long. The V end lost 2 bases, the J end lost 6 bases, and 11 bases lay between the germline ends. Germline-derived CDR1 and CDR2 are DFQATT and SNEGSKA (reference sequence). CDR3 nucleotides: TGCAGTGCTAGACCGGCATCGGCAAACATTCAGTACTTC. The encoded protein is CSARPASANIQYF.

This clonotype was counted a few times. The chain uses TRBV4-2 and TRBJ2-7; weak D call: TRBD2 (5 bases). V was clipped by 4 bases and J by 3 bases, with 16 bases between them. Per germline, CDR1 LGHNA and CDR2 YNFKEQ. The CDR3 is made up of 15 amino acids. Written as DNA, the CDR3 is TGTGCCAGCAGCCCCCCCCTTCGGGGTGTCTACGAGCAGTACTTC. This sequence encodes CASSPPLRGVYEQYF.

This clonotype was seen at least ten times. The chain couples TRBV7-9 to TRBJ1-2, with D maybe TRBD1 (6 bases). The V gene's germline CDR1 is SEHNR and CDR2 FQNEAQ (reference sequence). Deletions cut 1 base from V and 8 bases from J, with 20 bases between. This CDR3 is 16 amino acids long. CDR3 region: CASSLDSGTQPEGYTF. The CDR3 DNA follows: TGTGCCAGCAGCTTAGACTCCGGGACACAACCCGAGGGCTACACCTTC.

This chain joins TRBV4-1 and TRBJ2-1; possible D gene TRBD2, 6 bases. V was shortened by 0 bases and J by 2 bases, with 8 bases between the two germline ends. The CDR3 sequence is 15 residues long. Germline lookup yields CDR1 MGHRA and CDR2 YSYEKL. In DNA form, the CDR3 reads TGCGCCAGCAGCCAAGATCGCGGGACCTACAATGAGCAGTTCTTC. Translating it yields CASSQDRGTYNEQFF.

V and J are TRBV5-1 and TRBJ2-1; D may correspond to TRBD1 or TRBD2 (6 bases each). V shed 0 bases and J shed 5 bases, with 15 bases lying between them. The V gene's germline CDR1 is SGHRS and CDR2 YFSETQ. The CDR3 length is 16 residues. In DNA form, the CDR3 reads TGCGCCAGCAGCTTGGCATCCACAGGGAGGCACAATGAGCAGTTCTTC. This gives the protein CASSLASTGRHNEQFF.

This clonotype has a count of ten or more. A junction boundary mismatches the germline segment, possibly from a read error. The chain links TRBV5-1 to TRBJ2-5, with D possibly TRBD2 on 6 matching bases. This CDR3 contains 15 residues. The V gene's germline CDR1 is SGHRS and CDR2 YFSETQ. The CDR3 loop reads CASSFQSLAEETQYF. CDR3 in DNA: TGTGCCAGCAGCTTTCAATCACTAGCAGAAGAGACCCAGTACTTC.

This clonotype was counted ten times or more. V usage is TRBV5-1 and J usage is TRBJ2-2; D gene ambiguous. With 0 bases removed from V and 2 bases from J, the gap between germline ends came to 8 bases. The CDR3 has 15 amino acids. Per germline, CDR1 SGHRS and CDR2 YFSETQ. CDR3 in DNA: TGCGCCAGCAGCTTGGTACAGATCAACACCGGGGAGCTGTTTTTT. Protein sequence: CASSLVQINTGELFF.

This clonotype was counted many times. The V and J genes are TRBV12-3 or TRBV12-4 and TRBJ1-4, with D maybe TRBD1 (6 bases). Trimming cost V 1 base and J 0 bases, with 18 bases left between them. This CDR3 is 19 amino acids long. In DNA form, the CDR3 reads TGTGCCAGCAGTTTAGAGTCGTGGGGACAACAAGCAACTAATGAAAAACTGTTTTTT. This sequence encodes CASSLESWGQQATNEKLFF.

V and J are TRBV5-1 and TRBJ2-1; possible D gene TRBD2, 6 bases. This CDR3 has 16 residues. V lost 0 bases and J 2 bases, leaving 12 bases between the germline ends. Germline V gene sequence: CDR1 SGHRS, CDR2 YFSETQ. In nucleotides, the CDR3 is TGCGCCAGCAGCTTGGGGGTCGGGAGCCCCTACAATGAGCAGTTCTTC. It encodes CASSLGVGSPYNEQFF.

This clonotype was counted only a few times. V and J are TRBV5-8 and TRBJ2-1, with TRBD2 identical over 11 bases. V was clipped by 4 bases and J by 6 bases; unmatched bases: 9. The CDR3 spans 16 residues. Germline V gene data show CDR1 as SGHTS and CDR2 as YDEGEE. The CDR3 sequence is CASSPRRTSGSNEQFF. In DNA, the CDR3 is TGTGCCAGCAGCCCTCGTAGGACTAGCGGGTCCAATGAGCAGTTCTTC.